Shown below are 2 T cell receptor beta chains from a single sample sequenced in a study of somatic mutations in cytotoxic T cells in rheumatoid arthritis. Repertoires were generated with immunoSEQ multiplex PCR, while TCRdb's copy carries only in-frame clones and drops some. The profile shows more than 10,000 clones, approximately 80% of them singletons. The material sequenced was CD8+ T cells sorted from blood. These receptors came from an adult with rheumatoid arthritis.

The V call is TRBV19, the J call TRBJ2-1; tentative D call: TRBD1 (6 bases). The germline V gene has CDR1 LNHDA and CDR2 SQIVND (reference sequence). This CDR3 region has 14 residues. Trimming removed 7 bases at V and 7 bases at J, with 17 bases between. The chain's CDR3 is CASTPGVVVNEQFF. CDR3 sequence (DNA): TGTGCCAGTACCCCAGGGGTTGTCGTGAATGAGCAGTTCTTC.

This clone has just one count. This sequence joins TRBV5-6 and TRBJ1-1; D is undetermined. CDR1 SGHDT and CDR2 YYEEEE come from the germline V gene. CDR3 length equals 14 residues. Between the trimmed V and J ends, which lost 0 bases and 7 bases, there was a span of 13 bases. CDR3 in amino acids: CASSLVRVDSEAFF. CDR3 in DNA: TGTGCCAGCAGCTTGGTCCGGGTGGATAGTGAAGCTTTCTTT.